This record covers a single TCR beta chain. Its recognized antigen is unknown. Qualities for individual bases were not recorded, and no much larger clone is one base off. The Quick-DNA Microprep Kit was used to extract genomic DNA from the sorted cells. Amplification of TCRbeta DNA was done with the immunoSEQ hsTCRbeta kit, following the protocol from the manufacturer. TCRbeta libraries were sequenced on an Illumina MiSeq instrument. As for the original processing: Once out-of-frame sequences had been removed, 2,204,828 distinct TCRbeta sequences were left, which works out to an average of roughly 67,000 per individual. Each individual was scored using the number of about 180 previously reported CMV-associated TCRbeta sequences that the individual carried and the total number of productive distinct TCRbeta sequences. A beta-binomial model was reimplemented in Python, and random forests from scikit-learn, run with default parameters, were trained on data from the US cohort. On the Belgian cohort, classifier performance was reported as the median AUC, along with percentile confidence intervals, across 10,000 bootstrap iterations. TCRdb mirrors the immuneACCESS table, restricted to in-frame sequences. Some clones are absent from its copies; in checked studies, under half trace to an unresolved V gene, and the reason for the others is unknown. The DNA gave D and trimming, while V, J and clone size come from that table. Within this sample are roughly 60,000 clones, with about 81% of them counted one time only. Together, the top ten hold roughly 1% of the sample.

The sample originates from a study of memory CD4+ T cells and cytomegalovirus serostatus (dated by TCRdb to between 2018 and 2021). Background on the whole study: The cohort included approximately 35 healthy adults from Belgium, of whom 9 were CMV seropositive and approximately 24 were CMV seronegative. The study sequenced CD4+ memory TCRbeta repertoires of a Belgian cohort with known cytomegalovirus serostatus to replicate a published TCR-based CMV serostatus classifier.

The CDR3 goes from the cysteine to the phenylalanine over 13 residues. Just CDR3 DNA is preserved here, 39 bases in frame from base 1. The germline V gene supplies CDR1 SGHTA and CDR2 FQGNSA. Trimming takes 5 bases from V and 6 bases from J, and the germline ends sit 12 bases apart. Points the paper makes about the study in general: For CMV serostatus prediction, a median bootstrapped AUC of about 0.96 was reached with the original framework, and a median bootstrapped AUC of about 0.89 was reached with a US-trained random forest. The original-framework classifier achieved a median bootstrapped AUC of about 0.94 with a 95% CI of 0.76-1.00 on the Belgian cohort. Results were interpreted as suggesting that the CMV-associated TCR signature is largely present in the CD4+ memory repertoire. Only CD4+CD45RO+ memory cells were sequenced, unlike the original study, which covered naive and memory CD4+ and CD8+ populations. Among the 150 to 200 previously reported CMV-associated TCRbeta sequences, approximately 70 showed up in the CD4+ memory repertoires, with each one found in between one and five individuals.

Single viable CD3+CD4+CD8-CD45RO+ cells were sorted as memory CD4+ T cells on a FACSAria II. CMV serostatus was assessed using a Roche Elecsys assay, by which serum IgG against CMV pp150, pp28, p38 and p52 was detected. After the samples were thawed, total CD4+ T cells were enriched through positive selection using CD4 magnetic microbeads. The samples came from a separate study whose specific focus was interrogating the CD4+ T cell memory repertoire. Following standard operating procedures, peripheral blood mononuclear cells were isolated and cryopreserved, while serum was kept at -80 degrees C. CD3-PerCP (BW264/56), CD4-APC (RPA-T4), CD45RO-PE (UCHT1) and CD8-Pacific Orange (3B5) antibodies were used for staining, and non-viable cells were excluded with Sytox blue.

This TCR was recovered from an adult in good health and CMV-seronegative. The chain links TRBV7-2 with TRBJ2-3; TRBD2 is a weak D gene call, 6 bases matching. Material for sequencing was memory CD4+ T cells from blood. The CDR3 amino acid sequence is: CASSARLGDTQYF. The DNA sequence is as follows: TGTGCCAGCAGCGCCCGACTAGGCGATACGCAGTATTTT.